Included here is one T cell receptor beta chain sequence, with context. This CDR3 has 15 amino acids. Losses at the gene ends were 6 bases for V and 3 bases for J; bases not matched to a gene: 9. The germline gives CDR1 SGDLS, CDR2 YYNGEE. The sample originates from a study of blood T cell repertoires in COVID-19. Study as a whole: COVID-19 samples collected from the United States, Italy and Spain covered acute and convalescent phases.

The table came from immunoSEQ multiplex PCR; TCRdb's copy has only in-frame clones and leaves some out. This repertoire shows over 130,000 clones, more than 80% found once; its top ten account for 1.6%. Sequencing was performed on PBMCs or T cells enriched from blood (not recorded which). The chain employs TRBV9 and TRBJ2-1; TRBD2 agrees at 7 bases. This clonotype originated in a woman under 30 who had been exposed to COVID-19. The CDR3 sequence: CASNEGGSVYNEQFF. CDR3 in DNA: TGTGCCAGCAACGAGGGCGGGAGTGTCTACAATGAGCAGTTCTTC. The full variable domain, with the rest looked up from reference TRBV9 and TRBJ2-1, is DSGVTQTPKHLITATGQRVTLRCSPRSGDLSVYWYQQSLDQGLQFLIQYYNGEERAKGNILERFSAQQFPDLHSELNLSSLELGDSALYFCASNEGGSVYNEQFFGPGTRLTVL.